This T cell receptor (beta chain) was observed in a study of blood T cell repertoires in COVID-19. About the research overall: COVID-19 samples collected from the United States, Italy and Spain covered acute and convalescent phases.

Data came from immunoSEQ multiplex PCR; TCRdb stores just in-frame clones and leaves some out. The data hold about 250,000 clones, with around four fifths observed a single time. V lost 4 bases and J lost 7; bases outside the gene matches: 5. Germline values: CDR1 LGHDT, CDR2 YNNKEL (reference sequence). The CDR3 is 14 residues long. Input material: peripheral blood. The sequence was obtained from a woman aged 60-75 years with active or convalescent COVID-19. V and J are TRBV3-1 (or the pseudogene TRBV3-2) and TRBJ2-1; 9 positions match TRBD2. CDR3 sequence reads: CASSPWTSENEQFF. The CDR3 coding sequence is TGTGCCAGCAGCCCCTGGACTAGCGAGAATGAGCAGTTCTTC.